The 4 T cell receptor beta chains reported below all come from one sample, sequenced in a study of siplizumab effects on memory and regulatory T cells. The protocol was immunoSEQ multiplex PCR, while the TCRdb copy is restricted to in-frame clones and leaves out a portion. The data hold about 100,000 clones, with approximately 92% observed a single time. What was sequenced was CD4+ T cells sorted from blood. The receptors were gathered from a human donor in good health.

The chain is built from TRBV27 and TRBJ2-5; 10 bases map to TRBD2. CDR1 is MNHEY, CDR2 SMNVEV, per germline (reference sequence). Trimming took 6 bases from V and 4 from J; bases not matched to a gene: 8. CDR3 size: 15 residues. The CDR3 region has the DNA TGTGCCAGCAGCCCGGGACTAGCGACGCGAGAGACCCAGTACTTC. This codes for CASSPGLATRETQYF.

This sequence joins TRBV5-1 and TRBJ1-3; TRBD1 is a possible D gene (5 bases). V dropped 0 bases and J dropped 3 bases, with 7 bases sitting between them. Per the germline V gene, CDR1 is SGHRS and CDR2 is YFSETQ. The CDR3 has 14 amino acids. The CDR3 DNA sequence: TGCGCCAGCAGCTTGGCAGGGTATGGAAACACCATATATTTT. Amino acids: CASSLAGYGNTIYF.

This clone was detected once. This rearrangement joins TRBV5-4 to TRBJ2-1, with 8 positions matching TRBD2. The germline V gene encodes CDR1 SGHNT and CDR2 YYREEE (reference sequence). V lost 0 bases to trimming and J lost 2 bases; unmatched junction nucleotides: 4. The CDR3 extends over 16 amino acids. DNA for the CDR3: TGTGCCAGCAGCTTGGGGAGCGGGGGAGCCTACAATGAGCAGTTCTTC. This codes for CASSLGSGGAYNEQFF.

The chain uses TRBV11-1 and TRBJ1-3; D not certain. Trimming took off 5 bases at V and 1 base at J, with 3 bases between the two ends. Germline V gives CDR1 SGHAT, CDR2 FQDESV (reference sequence). There are 12 residues in the CDR3. Here the CDR3 reads CASSQSGNTIYF. Written as DNA, the CDR3 is TGTGCCAGCAGCCAGTCTGGAAACACCATATATTTT.